The 13 T cell receptor beta chains below all came from one sample that was sequenced in a study of T cells in Graves' hyperthyroidism and ophthalmopathy. Authors of the study amplified TCR beta CDR3 regions from RNA transcripts. In the first-round RT-PCR of the TCR CDR3, the HTBI primer set was used. One entry per CDR3 protein results from TCRdb running MiXCR on the multiplex PCR reads. The table shows 400,000 or so distinct CDR3 sequences, with approximately 14% occurring only once. Material for sequencing was blood. The receptors were sampled from a woman aged 55-70 years with Graves' ophthalmopathy.

This clonotype was found a few times. DNA of the CDR3: TGTGCCAGCAGTGAAGGCAGGGAGAGCGGGGAGCTGTTTTTT. Amino acids: CASSEGRESGELFF. The chain links TRBV6-1 to TRBJ2-2, with D perhaps matching TRBD1 or TRBD2 (5 bases each). Trimming shortened V by 1 base and J by 7 bases, and 10 bases separated the two germline ends. This CDR3 contains 14 residues. Germline V CDR1 and CDR2: MNHNS, SASEGT.

This clonotype was detected ten times or more. This chain uses TRBV18 with TRBJ2-1; 9 nucleotides match TRBD1. The trim removed 8 bases at V and 4 bases at J, leaving 6 bases unmatched. This CDR3 contains 14 residues. Germline-derived CDR1 and CDR2 are KGHSH and LQKENI. CDR3 protein: CASTSGQGYNEQFF. CDR3 sequence (DNA): TGTGCCAGCACCTCGGGACAGGGTTACAATGAGCAGTTCTTC.

Many counts were recorded for this clonotype. The V call is TRBV7-2, the J call TRBJ1-2; 9 bases agree with TRBD1. The CDR3 has 18 residues. V shed 2 bases and J 2 bases; nucleotides not matched to a gene: 12. CDR1 and CDR2 (germline): SGHTA, FQGNSA. DNA for the CDR3: TGTGCCAGCAGCTTACTACCGGGACAGGGACGGGACAACTATGGCTACACCTTC. Translated, it gives CASSLLPGQGRDNYGYTF.

The V and J genes are TRBV4-1 and TRBJ2-5, with 8 bases lining up with TRBD1. From germline, CDR1 is MGHRA and CDR2 YSYEKL. CDR3 size: 13 residues. J was trimmed by 5 bases and V by 4 bases; bases with no gene match: 3. As DNA, the CDR3 is TGCGCCAGCAGCCGGGGACAGGCTGAGACCCAGTACTTC. Its protein is CASSRGQAETQYF.

This clonotype was recorded a few times. The gene calls are TRBV28 and TRBJ2-5; D possibly uses TRBD1 or TRBD2 (7 bases each). Germline V gene data show CDR1 as MDHEN and CDR2 as SYDVKM. V lost 6 bases and J 5 bases, leaving 16 bases between the germline ends. The CDR3 runs to 14 residues. This chain's CDR3 is CASSPGGGAETQYF. The CDR3 bases are TGTGCCAGCAGCCCAGGGGGGGGCGCGGAGACCCAGTACTTC.

The chain joins TRBV5-1 to TRBJ1-6, with a weak D call TRBD1 (6 bases). The germline gives CDR1 SGHRS, CDR2 YFSETQ. Trimming took 3 bases from V and 2 from J, leaving 12 bases between them. This CDR3 is 16 amino acids long. DNA for the CDR3: TGCGCCAGCAGCTACGGCCGGACAGCCTATAATTCACCCCTCCACTTT. This encodes CASSYGRTAYNSPLHF.

This clonotype was detected ten times or more. The CDR3 loop is CASSLRRDAHNEQFF. DNA for the CDR3: TGTGCCAGCAGCTTACGCCGGGACGCCCACAATGAGCAGTTCTTC. This chain joins TRBV7-9 and TRBJ2-1; D tentatively fits TRBD1 or TRBD2 (5 bases each). The CDR3 sequence is 15 residues long. Germline CDR1 reads SEHNR; CDR2 reads FQNEAQ (reference sequence). The V and J ends lost 2 bases and 5 bases respectively, with 13 bases between them.

The chain couples TRBV28 to TRBJ1-5; 8 bases agree with TRBD1. Germline values: CDR1 MDHEN, CDR2 SYDVKM. The CDR3 runs to 16 residues. Trimming cost V 4 bases and J 3 bases; bases outside gene matches: 8. The CDR3 region is CASSSTPGQANQPQHF. The CDR3, as DNA: TGTGCCAGCAGTTCCACGCCGGGACAGGCCAATCAGCCCCAGCATTTT. Based on the CDR3 plus reference TRBV28 and TRBJ1-5, the full variable domain is DVKVTQSSRYLVKRTGEKVFLECVQDMDHENMFWYRQDPGLGLRLIYFSYDVKMKEKGDIPEGYSVSREKKERFSLILESASTNQTSMYLCASSSTPGQANQPQHFGDGTRLSIL.

For the CDR3, the DNA is TGTGCCAGCAGTTTTTTAGCGGGAGGCATCACCGGGGAGCTGTTTTTT. Protein product: CASSFLAGGITGELFF. The rearrangement links TRBV27 to TRBJ2-2; 10 bases align to TRBD2. The CDR3 runs 16 residues. With V trimmed by 3 bases and J by 4 bases, 5 bases remained unmatched. Germline V gene data show CDR1 as MNHEY and CDR2 as SMNVEV (reference sequence).

CDR3 DNA sequence: TGTGCCAGCAGGCGGACAGGGATAGATACGCAGTATTTT. Translating gives CASRRTGIDTQYF. V gene TRBV27 combines with J gene TRBJ2-3, with 8 bases aligning to TRBD1. Germline V gene lookup returns CDR1 MNHEY and CDR2 SMNVEV (reference sequence). The CDR3 covers 13 residues. Germline trimming cut 6 bases from V and 5 bases from J; bases unmatched to any gene: 4.

V is TRBV19 and J is TRBJ2-1, with 9 bases identical to TRBD2. The germline CDR1 and CDR2 sequences are LNHDA and SQIVND (reference sequence). Trimming at V came to 3 bases and at J to 1 base, leaving 7 bases not matched to a gene. This CDR3 has 17 residues. The CDR3 region has the DNA TGTGCCAGTAGTATGGGTAGCGGGAGTAGGTCCTACAATGAGCAGTTCTTC. Translation: CASSMGSGSRSYNEQFF.

This clonotype was seen at least ten times. CDR3 sequence reads: CASSFQNSYEQYF. CDR3 nucleotides: TGTGCCAGCAGTTTCCAGAACTCCTACGAGCAGTACTTC. The chain uses TRBV12-3 or TRBV12-4 and TRBJ2-7; D is unclear. V gave up 3 bases and J gave up 0 bases, with 6 bases separating them. This CDR3 contains 13 residues.

J is TRBJ2-5 and V is TRBV6-1; 9 nucleotides line up with TRBD2. With 4 bases clipped from V and 4 bases from J, the junction kept 7 bases outside the gene matches. The CDR3 has 15 amino acids. The germline V gene has CDR1 MNHNS and CDR2 SASEGT. CDR3: CASSAILAGVETQYF. CDR3 nucleotide sequence: TGTGCCAGCAGTGCAATCTTAGCGGGAGTAGAGACCCAGTACTTC.